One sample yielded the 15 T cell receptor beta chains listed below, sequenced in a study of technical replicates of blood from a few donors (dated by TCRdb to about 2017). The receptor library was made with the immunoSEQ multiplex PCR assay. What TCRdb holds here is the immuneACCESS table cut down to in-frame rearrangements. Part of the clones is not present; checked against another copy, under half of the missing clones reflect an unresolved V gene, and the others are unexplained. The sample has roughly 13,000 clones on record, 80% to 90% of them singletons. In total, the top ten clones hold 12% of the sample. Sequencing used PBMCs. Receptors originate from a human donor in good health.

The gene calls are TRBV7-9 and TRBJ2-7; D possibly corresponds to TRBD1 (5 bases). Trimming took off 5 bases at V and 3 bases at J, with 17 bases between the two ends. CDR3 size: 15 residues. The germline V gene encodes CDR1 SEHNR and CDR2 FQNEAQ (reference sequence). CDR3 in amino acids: CASSAGAGSRYEQYF. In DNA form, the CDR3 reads TGTGCCAGCAGCGCTGGGGCAGGGTCTCGCTACGAGCAGTACTTC.

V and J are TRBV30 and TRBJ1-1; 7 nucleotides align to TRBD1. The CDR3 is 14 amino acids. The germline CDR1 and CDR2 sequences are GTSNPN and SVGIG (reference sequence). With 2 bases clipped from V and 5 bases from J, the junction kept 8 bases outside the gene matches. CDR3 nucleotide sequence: TGTGCCTGGAGTACAGGGGTAAAAGGTACTGAAGCTTTCTTT. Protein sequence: CAWSTGVKGTEAFF.

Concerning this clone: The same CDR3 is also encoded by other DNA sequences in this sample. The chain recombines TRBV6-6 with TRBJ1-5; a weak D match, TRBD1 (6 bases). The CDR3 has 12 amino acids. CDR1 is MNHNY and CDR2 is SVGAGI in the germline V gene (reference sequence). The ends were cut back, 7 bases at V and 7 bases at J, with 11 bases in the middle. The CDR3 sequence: CASTQGNQPQHF. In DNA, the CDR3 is TGTGCCAGCACGCAGGGGAACCAGCCCCAGCATTTT.

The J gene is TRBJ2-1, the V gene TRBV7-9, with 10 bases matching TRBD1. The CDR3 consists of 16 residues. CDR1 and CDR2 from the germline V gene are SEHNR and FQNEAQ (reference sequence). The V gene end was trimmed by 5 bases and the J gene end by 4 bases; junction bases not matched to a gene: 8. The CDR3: CASSPGRDRGYNEQFF. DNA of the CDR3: TGTGCCAGCAGCCCCGGCCGGGACAGGGGTTACAATGAGCAGTTCTTC.

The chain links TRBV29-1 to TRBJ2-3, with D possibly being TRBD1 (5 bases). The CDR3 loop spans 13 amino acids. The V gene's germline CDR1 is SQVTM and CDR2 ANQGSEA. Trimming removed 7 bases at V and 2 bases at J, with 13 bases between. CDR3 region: CSAVGRYTDTQYF. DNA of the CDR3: TGCAGCGCCGTGGGGCGTTACACAGATACGCAGTATTTT.

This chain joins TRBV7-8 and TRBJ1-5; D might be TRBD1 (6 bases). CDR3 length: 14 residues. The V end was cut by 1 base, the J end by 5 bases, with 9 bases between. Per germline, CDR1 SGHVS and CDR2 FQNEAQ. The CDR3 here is CASSLGAGDQPQHF. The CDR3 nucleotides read TGTGCCAGCAGCTTAGGGGCAGGGGATCAGCCCCAGCATTTT.

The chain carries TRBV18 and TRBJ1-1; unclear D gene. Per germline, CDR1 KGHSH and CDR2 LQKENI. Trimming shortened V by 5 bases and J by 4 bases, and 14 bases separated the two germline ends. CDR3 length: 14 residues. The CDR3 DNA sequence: TGTGCCAGCTCATTTCAATCGGGAGTCACTGAAGCTTTCTTT. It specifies CASSFQSGVTEAFF.

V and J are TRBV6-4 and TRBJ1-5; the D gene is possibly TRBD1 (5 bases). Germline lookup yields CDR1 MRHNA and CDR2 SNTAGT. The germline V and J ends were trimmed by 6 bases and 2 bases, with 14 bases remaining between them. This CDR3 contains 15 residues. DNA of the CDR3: TGTGCCAGCAGCGATGGGGGGGACGGCAATCAGCCCCAGCATTTT. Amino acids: CASSDGGDGNQPQHF.

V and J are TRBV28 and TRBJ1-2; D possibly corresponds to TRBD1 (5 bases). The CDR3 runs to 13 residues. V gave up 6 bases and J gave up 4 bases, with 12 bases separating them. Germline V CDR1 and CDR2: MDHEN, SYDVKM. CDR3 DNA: TGTGCCAGCAGGGCCCAGGGTGTCTATGGCTACACCTTC. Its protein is CASRAQGVYGYTF.

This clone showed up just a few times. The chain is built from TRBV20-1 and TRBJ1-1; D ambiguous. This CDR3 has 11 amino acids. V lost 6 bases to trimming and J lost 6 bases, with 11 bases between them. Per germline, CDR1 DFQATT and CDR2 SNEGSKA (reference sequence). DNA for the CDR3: TGCAGTGCCGGAGGTAGGTCTGAAGCTTTCTTT. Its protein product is CSAGGRSEAFF.

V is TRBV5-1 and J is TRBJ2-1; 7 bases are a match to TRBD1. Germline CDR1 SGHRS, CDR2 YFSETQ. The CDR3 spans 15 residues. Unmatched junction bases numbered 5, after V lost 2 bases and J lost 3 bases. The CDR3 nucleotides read TGCGCCAGCAGCTTAACAGGGGCTGGCTACAATGAGCAGTTCTTC. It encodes CASSLTGAGYNEQFF.

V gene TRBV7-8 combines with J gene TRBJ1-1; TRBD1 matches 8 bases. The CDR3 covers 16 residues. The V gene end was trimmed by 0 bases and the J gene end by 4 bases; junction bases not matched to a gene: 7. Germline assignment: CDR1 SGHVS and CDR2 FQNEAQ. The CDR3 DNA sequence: TGTGCCAGCAGCTTAGCGTCCCGACAGGGGAGCACTGAAGCTTTCTTT. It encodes CASSLASRQGSTEAFF.

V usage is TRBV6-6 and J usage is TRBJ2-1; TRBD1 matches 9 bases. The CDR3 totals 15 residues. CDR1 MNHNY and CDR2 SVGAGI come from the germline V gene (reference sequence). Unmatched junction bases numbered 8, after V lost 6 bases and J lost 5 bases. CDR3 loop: CASRPGDRDHNEQFF. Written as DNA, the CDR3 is TGTGCCAGCAGACCCGGGGACAGGGACCACAATGAGCAGTTCTTC.

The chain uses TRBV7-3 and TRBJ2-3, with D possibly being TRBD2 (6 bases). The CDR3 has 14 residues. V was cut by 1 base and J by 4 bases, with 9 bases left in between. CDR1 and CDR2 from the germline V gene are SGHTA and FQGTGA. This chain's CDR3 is CASSLSREPDTQYF. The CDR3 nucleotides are TGTGCCAGCAGCTTAAGTCGGGAGCCAGATACGCAGTATTTT.

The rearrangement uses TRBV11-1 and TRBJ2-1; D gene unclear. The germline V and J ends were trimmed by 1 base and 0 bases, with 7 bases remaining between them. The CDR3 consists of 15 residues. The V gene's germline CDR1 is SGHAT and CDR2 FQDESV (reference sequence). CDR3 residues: CASSLGGSSYNEQFF. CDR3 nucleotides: TGTGCCAGCAGCTTAGGAGGTAGCTCCTACAATGAGCAGTTCTTC.